Given below is one T cell receptor (beta chain) in context. In the source study's methods: The authors estimated nucleated cell counts from reference gene primer amplification. TCRdb's table, derived via immunoSEQ multiplex PCR, lists solely in-frame clones and lacks some. For V, J and clone size, that table is used; D and trimming come from the DNA. The repertoire holds roughly 200,000 clones, with 85% to 90% as singletons. This record comes from a study of blood T cell repertoires in COVID-19. The V segment lost 10 bases and the J segment 7 bases; nucleotides outside the gene matches: 12. The CDR3 runs to 14 residues. CDR1 and CDR2 (germline): SNHLY, FYNNEI.

This clonotype was sampled from a man in his sixties with acute or convalescent COVID-19. J is TRBJ2-1 and V is TRBV2; 8 bases match TRBD1. Sequenced sample: peripheral blood. The CDR3 coding sequence is TGTGCCACCCGGGGACAGGTGGTAGGGAATGAGCAGTTCTTC. It codes for CATRGQVVGNEQFF.